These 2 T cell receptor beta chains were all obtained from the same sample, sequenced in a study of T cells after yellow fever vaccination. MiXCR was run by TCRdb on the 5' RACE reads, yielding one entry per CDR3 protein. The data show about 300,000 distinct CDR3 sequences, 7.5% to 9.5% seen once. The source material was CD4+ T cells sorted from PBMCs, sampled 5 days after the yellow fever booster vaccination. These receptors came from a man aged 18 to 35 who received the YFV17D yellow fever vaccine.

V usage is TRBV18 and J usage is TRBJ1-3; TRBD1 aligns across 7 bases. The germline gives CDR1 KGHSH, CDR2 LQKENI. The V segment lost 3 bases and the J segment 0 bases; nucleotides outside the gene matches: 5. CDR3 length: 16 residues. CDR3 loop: CASSPRGVSSGNTIYF. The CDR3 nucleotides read TGTGCCAGCTCACCCAGGGGGGTCAGCTCTGGAAACACCATATATTTT.

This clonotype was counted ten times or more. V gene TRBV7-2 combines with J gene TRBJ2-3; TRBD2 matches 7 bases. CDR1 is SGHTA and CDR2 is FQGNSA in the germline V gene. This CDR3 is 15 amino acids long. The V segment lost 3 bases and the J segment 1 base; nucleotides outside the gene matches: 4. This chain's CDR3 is CASSLASGGTDTQYF. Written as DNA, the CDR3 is TGTGCCAGCAGCTTGGCCAGCGGGGGCACAGATACGCAGTATTTT.